This T cell receptor (beta chain) was identified in a study of blood T cell repertoires in COVID-19. Study-level background: Nucleic acid was either cDNA or gDNA, and it came from T cells, B-cell-depleted T cells, or PBMCs.

Germline V gene sequence: CDR1 MNHEY, CDR2 SVGEGT. With V trimmed by 4 bases and J by 7 bases, 11 bases remained unmatched. The CDR3 extends over 17 amino acids. Under the authors' procedure: Amplification of reference gene primers was used by the study to estimate nucleated cell counts. Some clones are missing from TCRdb's copy, which holds only in-frame ones; the method was immunoSEQ multiplex PCR. V, J and clone size derive from that table, while D and trimming were established from the DNA sequence. The sample lists about 83,000 clones, 87% occurring once. The receptor was derived from a woman in her 50s with active or convalescent COVID-19. The rearrangement uses TRBV6-2 or TRBV6-3 and TRBJ1-5, with 12 bases identical to TRBD1. Sample: peripheral blood. The CDR3 loop is CASSFPTPGQGAQPQHF. The CDR3 DNA reads TGTGCCAGCAGTTTCCCAACTCCGGGACAGGGGGCGCAGCCCCAGCATTTT.